The rows below give T cell receptor beta chains drawn from one sample of a study of T cells after yellow fever vaccination. TCRdb ran MiXCR on the 5' RACE reads and lists one entry per CDR3 protein. The data show 250,000 to 300,000 distinct CDR3 sequences, roughly 5% seen once. The sequencing here drew on CD4+ T cells sorted from PBMCs, taken on the day of the yellow fever booster vaccination. The receptors originated from a man aged 18-30 years who received the YFV17D yellow fever vaccine. Both conserved end residues are part of each CDR3. Each record gives: D gene, V gene, clone size, J gene, CDR3 protein, CDR3 DNA. A D gene is named only where the DNA matches it firmly. Some rows mark clone size as missing; the rest say once, few, many or name a class of expanded clone.

.,TRBV19,.,TRBJ1-2,CASTRAGGVRYTF,TGTGCCAGCACCCGGGCAGGAGGAGTCCGCTACACCTTC
TRBD1,TRBV5-1,many,TRBJ2-5,CASSSMGQQETQYF,TGCGCCAGCAGCTCGATGGGACAGCAAGAGACCCAGTACTTC
.,TRBV12-3/TRBV12-4,many,TRBJ2-7,CASSLPPTGPSSYEQYF,TGTGCCAGCAGTTTGCCTCCGACAGGCCCGAGCTCCTACGAGCAGTACTTC
.,TRBV15,.,TRBJ1-2,CATSRVQTGIYGYTF,TGTGCCACCAGCAGAGTCCAGACAGGCATCTATGGCTACACCTTC
.,TRBV7-3,few,TRBJ2-1,CASSPMGSLTYNEQFF,TGTGCCAGCAGCCCCATGGGGTCCCTGACCTACAATGAGCAGTTCTTC
.,TRBV29-1,many,TRBJ1-1,CSARVTEAFF,TGCAGCGCCCGGGTCACTGAAGCTTTCTTT
TRBD1,TRBV7-2,many,TRBJ1-1,CASSSGQGTEAFF,TGTGCCAGCAGTTCGGGACAGGGCACTGAAGCTTTCTTT
.,TRBV5-1,.,TRBJ2-1,CASSLESGVNEQFF,TGCGCCAGCAGCTTGGAATCAGGGGTTAATGAGCAGTTCTTC
TRBD1,TRBV12-3/TRBV12-4,medium-sized,TRBJ2-7,CASRPNRQGVGDYEQYF,TGTGCCAGCAGGCCTAACCGACAGGGTGTAGGGGACTACGAGCAGTACTTC
.,TRBV4-1,few,TRBJ1-4,CASSQTRGEKLFF,TGCGCCAGCAGCCAAACCCGGGGTGAAAAACTGTTTTTT
TRBD2,TRBV6-6,many,TRBJ2-4,CASSYPGLAGVNIQYF,TGTGCCAGCAGTTACCCGGGACTAGCGGGGGTAAACATTCAGTACTTC
.,TRBV5-4,many,TRBJ2-1,CASSSPRDEQFF,TGTGCCAGCAGCTCCCCCAGGGATGAGCAGTTCTTC
.,TRBV3-1,.,TRBJ1-3,CASSQDFGNTIYF,TGTGCCAGCAGCCAAGACTTTGGAAACACCATATATTTT
.,TRBV10-3,many,TRBJ2-7,CAISAGQGDTYEQYF,TGTGCCATCAGTGCAGGCCAGGGCGACACCTACGAGCAGTACTTC
TRBD1,TRBV10-3,many,TRBJ2-7,CAISEGGTGVNYEQYF,TGTGCCATCAGTGAGGGGGGGACAGGGGTTAACTACGAGCAGTACTTC
.,TRBV2,.,TRBJ2-2,CASSEALGDTGELFF,TGTGCCAGCAGTGAAGCACTAGGGGACACCGGGGAGCTGTTTTTT